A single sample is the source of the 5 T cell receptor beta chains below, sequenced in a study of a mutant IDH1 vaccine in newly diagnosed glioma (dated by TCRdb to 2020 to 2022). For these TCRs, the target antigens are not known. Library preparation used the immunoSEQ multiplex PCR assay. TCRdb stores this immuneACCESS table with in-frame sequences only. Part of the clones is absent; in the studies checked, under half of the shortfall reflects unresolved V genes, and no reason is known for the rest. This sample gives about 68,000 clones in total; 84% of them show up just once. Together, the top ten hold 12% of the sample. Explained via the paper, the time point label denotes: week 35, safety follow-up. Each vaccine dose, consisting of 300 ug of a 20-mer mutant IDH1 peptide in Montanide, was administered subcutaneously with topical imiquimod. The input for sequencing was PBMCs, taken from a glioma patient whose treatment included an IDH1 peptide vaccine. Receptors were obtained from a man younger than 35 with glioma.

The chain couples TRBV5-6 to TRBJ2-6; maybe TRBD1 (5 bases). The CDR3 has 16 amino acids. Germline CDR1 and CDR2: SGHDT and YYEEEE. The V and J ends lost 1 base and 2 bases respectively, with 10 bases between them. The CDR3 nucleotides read TGTGCCAGCAGCTTGTTAGGGGAAACTGGGGCCAACGTCCTGACTTTC. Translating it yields CASSLLGETGANVLTF. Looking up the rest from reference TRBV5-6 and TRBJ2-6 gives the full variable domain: DAGVTQSPTHLIKTRGQQVTLRCSPKSGHDTVSWYQQALGQGPQFIFQYYEEEERQRGNFPDRFSGHQFPNYSSELNVNALLLGDSALYLCASSLLGETGANVLTFGAGSRLTVL.

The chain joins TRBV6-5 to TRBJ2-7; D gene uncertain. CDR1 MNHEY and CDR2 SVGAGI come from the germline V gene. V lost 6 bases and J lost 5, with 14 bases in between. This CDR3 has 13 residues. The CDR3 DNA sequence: TGTGCCAGCAGCCGACCGATCGAGGACGAGCAGTACTTC. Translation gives CASSRPIEDEQYF.

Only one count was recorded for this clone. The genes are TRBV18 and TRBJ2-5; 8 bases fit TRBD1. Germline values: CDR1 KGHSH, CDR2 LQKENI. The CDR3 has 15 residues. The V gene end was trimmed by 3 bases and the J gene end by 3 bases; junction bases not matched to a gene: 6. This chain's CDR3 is CASSPRTGLKETQYF. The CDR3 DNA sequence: TGTGCCAGCTCACCGCGGACAGGGCTAAAAGAGACCCAGTACTTC.

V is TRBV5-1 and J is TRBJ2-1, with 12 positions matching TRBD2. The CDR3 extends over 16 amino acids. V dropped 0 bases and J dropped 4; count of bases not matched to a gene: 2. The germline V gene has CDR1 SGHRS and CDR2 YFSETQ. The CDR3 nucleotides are TGCGCCAGCAGCTTGGGACTAGCGGGAGAATACAATGAGCAGTTCTTC. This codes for CASSLGLAGEYNEQFF.

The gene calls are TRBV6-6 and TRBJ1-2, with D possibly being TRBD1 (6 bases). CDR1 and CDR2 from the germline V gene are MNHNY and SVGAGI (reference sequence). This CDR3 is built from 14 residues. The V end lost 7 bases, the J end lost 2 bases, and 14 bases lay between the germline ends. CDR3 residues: CASTLLQGNYGYTF. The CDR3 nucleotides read TGTGCCAGCACCCTACTTCAGGGGAACTATGGCTACACCTTC.